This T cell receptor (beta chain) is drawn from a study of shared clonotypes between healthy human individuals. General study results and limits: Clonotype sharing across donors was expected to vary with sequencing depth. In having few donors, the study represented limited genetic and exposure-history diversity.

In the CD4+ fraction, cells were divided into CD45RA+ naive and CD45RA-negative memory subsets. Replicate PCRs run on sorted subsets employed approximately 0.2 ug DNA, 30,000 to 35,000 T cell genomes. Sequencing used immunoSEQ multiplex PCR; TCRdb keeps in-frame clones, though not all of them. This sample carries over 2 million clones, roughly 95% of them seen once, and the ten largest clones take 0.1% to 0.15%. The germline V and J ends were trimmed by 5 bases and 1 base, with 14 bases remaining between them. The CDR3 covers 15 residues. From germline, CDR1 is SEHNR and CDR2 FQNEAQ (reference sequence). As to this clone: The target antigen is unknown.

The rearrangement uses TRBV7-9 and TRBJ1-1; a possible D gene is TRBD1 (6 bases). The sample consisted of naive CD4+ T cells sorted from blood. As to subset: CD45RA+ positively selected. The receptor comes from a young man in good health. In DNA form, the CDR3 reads TGTGCCAGCAGCCCGCAGACAGGACCGAACACTGAAGCTTTCTTT. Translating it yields CASSPQTGPNTEAFF.